The clone carrying this T cell receptor (beta chain) counts as medium-sized (0.01 to 0.1%). None of the patients had undergone any treatment ahead of thyroid surgery. TCRdb re-clonotyped the PCR reads through MiXCR. The sample has roughly 20,000 clones, approximately 35% seen once; the top ten hold around 25%. V was cut by 3 bases and J by 7 bases, with 22 bases left in between. Germline CDR1 and CDR2: MNHNY and SVGAGI (reference sequence). The CDR3 covers 16 residues. This specimen belongs to a study of metastatic and nonmetastatic thyroid tumors. The receptor comes from a female donor with papillary thyroid cancer or a benign thyroid nodule (not recorded which). Some clones in this sample may be carry-over from other donors' samples. The chain carries TRBV6-6 and TRBJ2-7; TRBD2 might be the D (7 bases). Specimen: tumor tissue. The CDR3 nucleotides are TGTGCCAGCAGTTATTCTCGGGGGGCAGGGGTTAGGGAGCAGTACTTC. Its protein is CASSYSRGAGVREQYF.